These T cell receptor beta chains were read from a single sample in a study of shared clonotypes between healthy human individuals. Measured with immunoSEQ multiplex PCR; TCRdb has only the in-frame clones, and not every one. The data show roughly 380,000 clones, approximately 97% seen once. Sample: memory CD8+ T cells sorted from blood. The receptors originated from a man younger than 45 in good health. Each CDR3 is given with its conserved first and last residue. The order of the fields is J gene, V gene, D gene, clone size, CDR3 length, CDR3 DNA, CDR3 protein. D genes are given only for firm matches. Not every row has a clone size; where given, it reads once, few, many or a size class.

j_call: TRBJ2-7; v_call: TRBV6-5; d_call: TRBD2; clone_size: NA; cdr3_length: 13; cdr3_nt: TGTGCCAGCAAAGGACTAGCGGGAAGCGAGCAGTACTTC; cdr3_aa: CASKGLAGSEQYF
j_call: TRBJ1-2; v_call: TRBV6-1; d_call: NA; clone_size: NA; cdr3_length: 16; cdr3_nt: TGTGCCAGCAGTGGGCAGGTGCCCTCAGAAGGCTATGGCTACACCTTC; cdr3_aa: CASSGQVPSEGYGYTF
j_call: TRBJ2-1; v_call: TRBV19; d_call: NA; clone_size: NA; cdr3_length: 13; cdr3_nt: TGTGCCAGTGTAGCAGTACCCTACAATGAGCAGTTCTTC; cdr3_aa: CASVAVPYNEQFF
j_call: TRBJ2-1; v_call: TRBV28; d_call: TRBD2; clone_size: NA; cdr3_length: 16; cdr3_nt: TGTGCCAGCAGTTTCCCGCGATTAGCGGGGTACAATGAGCAGTTCTTC; cdr3_aa: CASSFPRLAGYNEQFF
j_call: TRBJ2-3; v_call: TRBV10-2; d_call: TRBD2; clone_size: NA; cdr3_length: 15; cdr3_nt: TGCGCCAGCGGCAGCGCGGGAGTCCTGCCAGATACGCAGTATTTT; cdr3_aa: CASGSAGVLPDTQYF
j_call: TRBJ1-1; v_call: TRBV11-1; d_call: NA; clone_size: NA; cdr3_length: 15; cdr3_nt: TGTGCCAGCAGCTTACTCAGCAGGGAGGACACTGAAGCTTTCTTT; cdr3_aa: CASSLLSREDTEAFF
j_call: TRBJ2-7; v_call: TRBV28; d_call: TRBD2; clone_size: NA; cdr3_length: 15; cdr3_nt: TGTGCCAGCAGTTCGACTAGCGGGGGGGCGAGGGAGCAGTACTTC; cdr3_aa: CASSSTSGGAREQYF
j_call: TRBJ2-3; v_call: TRBV11-2; d_call: NA; clone_size: NA; cdr3_length: 12; cdr3_nt: TGTGCCAGCAGCTTGACTACAGATACGCAGTATTTT; cdr3_aa: CASSLTTDTQYF
j_call: TRBJ2-5; v_call: TRBV5-4; d_call: NA; clone_size: once; cdr3_length: 13; cdr3_nt: TGTGCCAGCAGCTTGGCCCAGCAAGAGACCCAGTACTTC; cdr3_aa: CASSLAQQETQYF
j_call: TRBJ2-7; v_call: TRBV7-8; d_call: NA; clone_size: NA; cdr3_length: 11; cdr3_nt: TGTGCCAGCAGCTTAGGAGGCGTGCTGTACTTC; cdr3_aa: CASSLGGVLYF
j_call: TRBJ1-2; v_call: TRBV9; d_call: NA; clone_size: NA; cdr3_length: 14; cdr3_nt: TGTGCCAGCAGCGTAGCTACGGGTGGGAAGGGCTACACCTTC; cdr3_aa: CASSVATGGKGYTF
j_call: TRBJ2-2; v_call: TRBV4-1; d_call: NA; clone_size: NA; cdr3_length: 13; cdr3_nt: TGCGCCAGCAGCCGCGGGGACACCGGGGAGCTGTTTTTT; cdr3_aa: CASSRGDTGELFF
j_call: TRBJ1-3; v_call: TRBV5-6; d_call: NA; clone_size: NA; cdr3_length: 16; cdr3_nt: TGTGCCAGCAGCTTCCGCCGGGGTTTCTCTGGAAACACCATATATTTT; cdr3_aa: CASSFRRGFSGNTIYF
j_call: TRBJ2-1; v_call: TRBV5-6; d_call: NA; clone_size: NA; cdr3_length: 16; cdr3_nt: TGTGCCAGCAGCTTAAGTGGGAGTAGGTCCTACAATGAGCAGTTCTTC; cdr3_aa: CASSLSGSRSYNEQFF
j_call: TRBJ2-3; v_call: TRBV5-1; d_call: TRBD2; clone_size: NA; cdr3_length: 17; cdr3_nt: TGCGCCAGCAGCTTGGTGGGACTAGCTTCTAGCACAGATACGCAGTATTTT; cdr3_aa: CASSLVGLASSTDTQYF
j_call: TRBJ2-3; v_call: TRBV4-1; d_call: NA; clone_size: NA; cdr3_length: 17; cdr3_nt: TGCGCCAGCAGCCAAGATGTGGTGGGAGACCCCACAGATACGCAGTATTTT; cdr3_aa: CASSQDVVGDPTDTQYF
j_call: TRBJ1-5; v_call: TRBV7-9; d_call: TRBD1; clone_size: NA; cdr3_length: 15; cdr3_nt: TGTGCCAGCAGCCCCGGACAGGGCAGCAATCAGCCCCAGCATTTT; cdr3_aa: CASSPGQGSNQPQHF
j_call: TRBJ2-2; v_call: TRBV2; d_call: NA; clone_size: NA; cdr3_length: 13; cdr3_nt: TGTGCCAGCATCAGGGCGGGCACCGGGGAGCTGTTTTTT; cdr3_aa: CASIRAGTGELFF
j_call: TRBJ2-2; v_call: TRBV19; d_call: TRBD2; clone_size: NA; cdr3_length: 17; cdr3_nt: TGTGCCAGTAGTCGACACTCCGGGACTAGGGGAACCGGGGAGCTGTTTTTT; cdr3_aa: CASSRHSGTRGTGELFF
j_call: TRBJ2-1; v_call: TRBV4-2; d_call: TRBD2; clone_size: NA; cdr3_length: 19; cdr3_nt: TGTGCCAGCAGCCAGGACATAGCGGGAGGGCCGAGCTCCTACAATGAGCAGTTCTTC; cdr3_aa: CASSQDIAGGPSSYNEQFF
j_call: TRBJ1-3; v_call: TRBV11-2; d_call: TRBD1; clone_size: NA; cdr3_length: 14; cdr3_nt: TGTGCCAGCAGCTCGGGGACAGCTGGAAACACCATATATTTT; cdr3_aa: CASSSGTAGNTIYF
j_call: TRBJ2-5; v_call: TRBV6-6; d_call: NA; clone_size: NA; cdr3_length: 14; cdr3_nt: TGTGCCAGCAGTTCTGACAGGCGTCAAGAGACCCAGTACTTC; cdr3_aa: CASSSDRRQETQYF
j_call: TRBJ1-2; v_call: TRBV19; d_call: TRBD1; clone_size: once; cdr3_length: 15; cdr3_nt: TGTGCCAGTAGTAGGACAGGGACCTTTAACTATGGCTACACCTTC; cdr3_aa: CASSRTGTFNYGYTF
j_call: TRBJ2-5; v_call: TRBV7-8; d_call: TRBD1; clone_size: NA; cdr3_length: 14; cdr3_nt: TGTGCCAGCAGCTCGGGACAGCTACAAGAGACCCAGTACTTC; cdr3_aa: CASSSGQLQETQYF
j_call: TRBJ2-4; v_call: TRBV5-5; d_call: TRBD1; clone_size: NA; cdr3_length: 16; cdr3_nt: TGTGCCAGCATGAGGTTTTCGGGGACAGGGTGGGACATTCAGTACTTC; cdr3_aa: CASMRFSGTGWDIQYF
j_call: TRBJ2-1; v_call: TRBV7-6; d_call: NA; clone_size: NA; cdr3_length: 12; cdr3_nt: TGTGCCAGCAGCTCCCAATGGAATGAGCAGTTCTTC; cdr3_aa: CASSSQWNEQFF
j_call: TRBJ1-5; v_call: TRBV10-2; d_call: TRBD1; clone_size: NA; cdr3_length: 15; cdr3_nt: TGCGCCAGCAGTGAGTCCCCGGGACAGGGTCAGCCCCAGCATTTT; cdr3_aa: CASSESPGQGQPQHF
j_call: TRBJ1-2; v_call: TRBV27; d_call: NA; clone_size: NA; cdr3_length: 14; cdr3_nt: TGTGCCAGCAGTTTAACGGCAGCTAACTATGGCTACACCTTC; cdr3_aa: CASSLTAANYGYTF
j_call: TRBJ1-5; v_call: TRBV5-1; d_call: NA; clone_size: once; cdr3_length: 14; cdr3_nt: TGCGCCAGCAGCTTTGCAGGCCCTGGGCAGCCCCAGCATTTT; cdr3_aa: CASSFAGPGQPQHF
j_call: TRBJ2-7; v_call: TRBV20-1; d_call: NA; clone_size: NA; cdr3_length: 11; cdr3_nt: TGCAGTGCTAGCCCGGGCTACGAGCAGTACTTC; cdr3_aa: CSASPGYEQYF
j_call: TRBJ2-5; v_call: TRBV30; d_call: NA; clone_size: NA; cdr3_length: 13; cdr3_nt: TGTGCCTGGAGTGTAACATGGGGAGAGACCCAGTACTTC; cdr3_aa: CAWSVTWGETQYF
j_call: TRBJ1-2; v_call: TRBV7-9; d_call: NA; clone_size: NA; cdr3_length: 16; cdr3_nt: TGTGCCAGCAGCTTAGTTCCTCGCGGTAATTTAAACGGCTACACCTTC; cdr3_aa: CASSLVPRGNLNGYTF
j_call: TRBJ2-2; v_call: TRBV9; d_call: TRBD2; clone_size: NA; cdr3_length: 14; cdr3_nt: TGTGCCAGCCAGACTAGCGGGACCGCCGGGGAGCTGTTTTTT; cdr3_aa: CASQTSGTAGELFF
j_call: TRBJ2-7; v_call: TRBV9; d_call: TRBD2; clone_size: NA; cdr3_length: 15; cdr3_nt: TGTGCCAGCAGCGCGGGACTAGCGGGAGTCCACGAGCAGTACTTC; cdr3_aa: CASSAGLAGVHEQYF
j_call: TRBJ1-2; v_call: TRBV2; d_call: TRBD1; clone_size: NA; cdr3_length: 15; cdr3_nt: TGTGCCAGCAGTGGGGGAAACAGGGGGCGCTTTGGCTACACCTTC; cdr3_aa: CASSGGNRGRFGYTF
j_call: TRBJ1-5; v_call: TRBV28; d_call: TRBD1; clone_size: NA; cdr3_length: 13; cdr3_nt: TGTGCCAGCAACGGACAGGGGTATCAGCCCCAGCATTTT; cdr3_aa: CASNGQGYQPQHF
j_call: TRBJ1-4; v_call: TRBV7-9; d_call: NA; clone_size: NA; cdr3_length: 16; cdr3_nt: TGTGCCAGCGCCAGGGTAGAGGGTGCGGGTAATGAAAAACTGTTTTTT; cdr3_aa: CASARVEGAGNEKLFF
j_call: TRBJ2-7; v_call: TRBV5-1; d_call: TRBD1; clone_size: NA; cdr3_length: 16; cdr3_nt: TGCGCCAGCAGCTTGGCTGGACAGGAAACTTCCTACGAGCAGTACTTC; cdr3_aa: CASSLAGQETSYEQYF
j_call: TRBJ2-1; v_call: TRBV9; d_call: NA; clone_size: NA; cdr3_length: 14; cdr3_nt: TGTGCCAGCAGCCCCCGTATGATATACAATGAGCAGTTCTTC; cdr3_aa: CASSPRMIYNEQFF
j_call: TRBJ1-4; v_call: TRBV9; d_call: NA; clone_size: few; cdr3_length: 14; cdr3_nt: TGTGCCAGCAGCCCTCGGGTCCTCAATGAAAAACTGTTTTTT; cdr3_aa: CASSPRVLNEKLFF
j_call: TRBJ2-3; v_call: TRBV9; d_call: NA; clone_size: NA; cdr3_length: 14; cdr3_nt: TGTGCCAGCAGCGTAGAGGGCAATCCAGATACGCAGTATTTT; cdr3_aa: CASSVEGNPDTQYF
j_call: TRBJ1-4; v_call: TRBV5-1; d_call: NA; clone_size: NA; cdr3_length: 14; cdr3_nt: TGCGCCAGCAGCTTGAGATCGGGAGACGAAAAACTGTTTTTT; cdr3_aa: CASSLRSGDEKLFF
j_call: TRBJ2-1; v_call: TRBV5-1; d_call: NA; clone_size: NA; cdr3_length: 15; cdr3_nt: TGCGCCAGCAGCTTGGGTACTTTCTCCTACAATGAGCAGTTCTTC; cdr3_aa: CASSLGTFSYNEQFF
j_call: TRBJ2-2; v_call: TRBV28; d_call: NA; clone_size: once; cdr3_length: 15; cdr3_nt: TGTGCCAGCAGTTATCCCAGCGGAGACTCCGGGGAGCTGTTTTTT; cdr3_aa: CASSYPSGDSGELFF
j_call: TRBJ2-3; v_call: TRBV2; d_call: TRBD2; clone_size: NA; cdr3_length: 13; cdr3_nt: TGTGCCGGGGGGACTAGCGGAACAGATACGCAGTATTTT; cdr3_aa: CAGGTSGTDTQYF
j_call: TRBJ2-7; v_call: TRBV27; d_call: NA; clone_size: few; cdr3_length: 14; cdr3_nt: TGTGCCACCAAGGCGGTCGGGAGCTCCTACGAGCAGTACTTC; cdr3_aa: CATKAVGSSYEQYF
j_call: TRBJ2-1; v_call: TRBV2; d_call: NA; clone_size: NA; cdr3_length: 16; cdr3_nt: TGTGCCAGCAGTGAAGCGCTCCATAGCTCCTACAATGAGCAGTTCTTC; cdr3_aa: CASSEALHSSYNEQFF
j_call: TRBJ1-3; v_call: TRBV7-4; d_call: NA; clone_size: NA; cdr3_length: 15; cdr3_nt: TGTGCCAGCAGCTTATATGGAGACTCTGGAAACACCATATATTTT; cdr3_aa: CASSLYGDSGNTIYF
j_call: TRBJ2-7; v_call: TRBV27; d_call: TRBD2; clone_size: once; cdr3_length: 15; cdr3_nt: TGTGCCAGCAGGGGGACTAGCGGGAGGATCAACGAGCAGTACTTC; cdr3_aa: CASRGTSGRINEQYF
j_call: TRBJ2-6; v_call: TRBV5-1; d_call: TRBD1; clone_size: NA; cdr3_length: 17; cdr3_nt: TGCGCCAGCAGCGGGACAGCCTTTCTCTCTGGGGCCAACGTCCTGACTTTC; cdr3_aa: CASSGTAFLSGANVLTF
j_call: TRBJ1-2; v_call: TRBV10-2; d_call: TRBD1; clone_size: NA; cdr3_length: 16; cdr3_nt: TGCGCCAGCAGTGAGTCCATGGGACAGGGGGACTATGGCTACACCTTC; cdr3_aa: CASSESMGQGDYGYTF
j_call: TRBJ1-2; v_call: TRBV25-1; d_call: NA; clone_size: NA; cdr3_length: 12; cdr3_nt: TGTGCCGGTCTGCGGGTGAACTATGGCTACACCTTC; cdr3_aa: CAGLRVNYGYTF